These T cell receptor beta chains were read from a single sample in a study of blood T cell repertoires in COVID-19. The protocol was immunoSEQ multiplex PCR, while the TCRdb copy is restricted to in-frame clones and leaves out a portion. The sample has around 78,000 clones, 77% seen once. The specimen sequenced was peripheral blood. These receptors were collected from a human donor in a cohort sampled during active COVID-19. CDR3s include the opening cysteine and the closing phenylalanine or tryptophan. A D gene is named only where the DNA matches it firmly. Clone size is given for some rows only: seen once, a few or many times, or a class if the clone is expanded.

CDR3aa,CDR3nt,abundance,v_gene,d_gene,j_gene
CASSTRDRGQPYEQYF,TGTGCCAGCAGCACCCGGGACAGGGGGCAACCCTACGAGCAGTACTTC,-,TRBV7-9,TRBD1,TRBJ2-7
CASSPRPGQGATNYGYTF,TGTGCCAGTAGTCCACGCCCGGGACAGGGGGCAACTAACTATGGCTACACCTTC,-,TRBV19,TRBD1,TRBJ1-2
CAISTGGLNEQYF,TGTGCCATCAGTACAGGGGGCCTTAACGAGCAGTACTTC,-,TRBV10-3,TRBD1,TRBJ2-7
CASTGGASYEQYF,TGTGCCAGCACCGGGGGGGCCTCCTACGAGCAGTACTTC,-,TRBV2,TRBD2,TRBJ2-7
CSVRQAVADTQYF,TGCAGCGTAAGACAGGCGGTGGCAGATACGCAGTATTTT,-,TRBV29-1,-,TRBJ2-3
CASSSPGGYTF,TGTGCCAGCAGCTCCCCGGGAGGCTACACCTTC,-,TRBV7-9,-,TRBJ1-2
CASSIGHGTGEQYF,TGTGCCAGCAGCATCGGACACGGTACTGGGGAGCAGTACTTC,-,TRBV11-2,-,TRBJ2-7
CASSRGDSLSYEQYF,TGTGCCAGCAGCCGAGGGGACAGCCTCTCCTACGAGCAGTACTTC,once,TRBV5-5,TRBD1,TRBJ2-7
CASSLGGQLYGYTF,TGCGCCAGCAGCTTGGGTGGGCAGCTCTATGGCTACACCTTC,-,TRBV5-1,-,TRBJ1-2
CASSLKLAGGHEQYF,TGCGCCAGCAGCTTGAAACTAGCGGGGGGCCACGAGCAGTACTTC,-,TRBV5-1,TRBD2,TRBJ2-7
CASSVSPMTGVRSYEQYF,TGTGCCAGCAGCGTCTCTCCAATGACAGGGGTGAGATCCTACGAGCAGTACTTC,-,TRBV9,TRBD1,TRBJ2-7